This T cell receptor (beta chain) comes out of a study of CD8 T cells in ankylosing spondylitis. V was trimmed by 3 bases and J by 2 bases, leaving 10 bases between them. Per the germline V gene, CDR1 is DFQATT and CDR2 is SNEGSKA (reference sequence). The CDR3 consists of 13 residues. TCRdb redid the calling of the 5' RACE reads with MiXCR, one entry per CDR3 protein. The sample lists some 350,000 distinct CDR3 sequences; under 15% were seen once. J is TRBJ1-2 and V is TRBV20-1; D is undetermined. The receptor comes from a male donor with ankylosing spondylitis or in good health (not recorded which). Sample: blood, either unsorted or a sorted T cell fraction (not recorded which). CDR3: CSARSGENYGYTF. In nucleotides, the CDR3 is TGCAGTGCTAGGTCTGGGGAGAACTATGGCTACACCTTC.